The clone carrying this TCR beta chain showed up just a few times. No antigen is known for it. The data originate from a study of vaccination and CD4 T cells after COVID-19. Cultured CD4+ T-cell DNA underwent Oncomine TCR Beta short-read sequencing. Each CDR3 protein gets one entry after TCRdb re-called the PCR reads with MiXCR. The sample gives around 10,000 distinct CDR3 sequences, approximately 29% of which show up once; about a sixth is in the top ten. Regarding treatment: approximately nine-day PBMC culture with coronavirus spike peptide pools or control peptides (ViraFEST assay). CDR1 and CDR2 from the germline V gene are KGHDR and SFDVKD. The CDR3 length is 13 residues. V lost 9 bases to trimming and J lost 3 bases, with 12 bases between them.

The chain combines TRBV24-1 with TRBJ2-3; perhaps TRBD2 as D (7 bases). The specimen comprised CD4+ T cells from blood, cultured in vitro, sampled after SARS-CoV-2 vaccination. This receptor was taken from a human donor who had recovered from COVID-19. The CDR3 sequence: CATGGGGTDTQYF. The CDR3 DNA follows: TGTGCCACCGGGGGCGGGGGAACAGATACGCAGTATTTT.